This T cell receptor beta chain is drawn from a study of blood T cell repertoires in COVID-19. About the study: Samples of COVID-19 (acute and convalescent) were obtained from the United States, Italy and Spain.

Source study methods: Amplifying reference gene primers gave estimates of nucleated cell counts. The repertoire was sequenced with immunoSEQ multiplex PCR; TCRdb's copy has only in-frame clones and lacks some. That table furnishes V, J and clone size, whereas the DNA furnished D and trimming. The sample consists of about 230,000 clones, 65% to 85% of them appearing once. Germline assignment: CDR1 SGDLS and CDR2 YYNGEE. Trimming left V 4 bases short and J 1 base short, with 14 bases between. This CDR3 has 15 amino acids. Sequenced input: peripheral blood. The source of this sequence is a man aged 35 to 55 with acute or convalescent COVID-19. The rearrangement links TRBV9 to TRBJ1-1; possible D gene TRBD1, 6 bases. CDR3 in DNA: TGTGCCAGCAGCTACGCCCCGACAGGGAACACTGAAGCTTTCTTT. Its translation: CASSYAPTGNTEAFF.